This T cell receptor beta chain was sequenced in a study of CD8+CD57+ T cells in acquired aplastic anemia. Findings of the study overall: Statistical testing detected no significant gap in CD8+ Simpson's diversity between patients and controls.

CDR1 is SGDLS and CDR2 is YYNGEE in the germline V gene. The CDR3 is 13 residues long, counting both termini. About this clonotype itself: Antigen: not known. In this CDR3 the conserved last residue, phenylalanine or tryptophan, is missing, so a read error is likely. Because the CDR3's place on the DNA is in doubt, the DNA is left out and the CDR3 is given as listed by TCRdb.

Template material for TCR beta VDJ and CDR3 profiling consisted of genomic DNA. TCRdb reprocessed the reads with MiXCR, giving one entry per CDR3 protein. The data contain about 420,000 distinct CDR3 sequences, about 70% of them seen just once; the ten biggest clones take up 3% to 4.5%. The chain uses TRBV9 and TRBJ1-1. This clonotype originated in a human donor in good health, serving as a control. Sequenced material: sorted CD4+, CD8+, or CD8+CD57+ T cells (not recorded which) from PBMCs. Here the CDR3 reads CASSPGGGLEETL.